This T cell receptor beta chain comes out of a study of pediatric ulcerative colitis. Germline V lookup: CDR1 SGHDT, CDR2 YYEEEE. The CDR3 covers 14 residues. Trimming took off 0 bases at V and 5 bases at J, with 11 bases between the two ends. This clone was recorded only once. Its cognate antigen is unknown. The study, taken as a whole, reports: Some T cells in rectal biopsies may come from blood, especially with overt colitis.

Up to 500,000 reads were sequenced per sample. Method: immunoSEQ multiplex PCR; TCRdb's copy keeps in-frame clones and lacks some. Here the sample spans some 37,000 clones, 60% to 75% being singletons. During colonoscopy, one to two rectal pinch biopsies were collected. The source material was gut tissue. The receptor was isolated from a boy between 10 and 17 years old with moderate ulcerative colitis. The chain combines TRBV5-6 with TRBJ1-1; a possible D gene is TRBD1 (5 bases). The CDR3 nucleotides are TGTGCCAGCAGCTTGGAGGGGTTGTATACTGAAGCTTTCTTT. Amino acids: CASSLEGLYTEAFF.